What follows are 22 T cell receptor beta chains derived from one specimen sequenced in a study of post-analysis software for immune sequencing data. General study points: A few TRBV segments occurring more often in patients than controls included TRBV5-6, TRBV5-1 and TRBV20-1.

These receptors lack a known antigen. The authors incorporated unique molecular identifiers into the TCR beta cDNA libraries. One entry per CDR3 protein, called by TCRdb with MiXCR from the PCR reads. The sample has about 770,000 distinct CDR3 sequences; around 46% are singletons. Specimen: blood. The receptors originated from a girl aged 10 to 17 with multiple sclerosis.

In this sample, this clonotype turned up many times. This chain joins TRBV10-3 and TRBJ2-5; D not resolved. V was pared by 11 bases and J by 5 bases, with 6 bases between. CDR1 ENHRY and CDR2 SYGVKD come from the germline V gene. This CDR3 comprises 9 residues. CDR3 residues: CAVRETQYF. In nucleotides, the CDR3 is TGTGCCGTTCGGGAGACCCAGTACTTC.

This chain connects TRBV29-1 to TRBJ1-1; a weak D match, TRBD1 (6 bases). The CDR3 spans 18 residues. V lost 4 bases and J 0 bases, leaving 24 bases between the germline ends. CDR1 and CDR2 from the germline V gene are SQVTM and ANQGSEA. In nucleotides, the CDR3 is TGCAGCGTTGTCCCCCCCCGCACAGGGAGTTTCATGAACACTGAAGCTTTCTTT. It yields the protein CSVVPPRTGSFMNTEAFF. The full variable domain, its missing parts supplied by reference TRBV29-1 and TRBJ1-1, is SAVISQKPSRDICQRGTSLTIQCQVDSQVTMMFWYRQQPGQSLTLIATANQGSEATYESGFVIDKFPISRPNLTFSTLTVSNMSPEDSSIYLCSVVPPRTGSFMNTEAFFGQGTRLTVV.

The V and J genes are TRBV24-1 and TRBJ1-5; 9 positions match TRBD1. V was clipped by 4 bases and J by 7 bases; unmatched bases: 7. The CDR3 sequence is 15 residues long. CDR1 is KGHDR and CDR2 is SFDVKD in the germline V gene. The CDR3 region is CATSEKDRGKQPQHF. The CDR3 DNA reads as TGTGCCACCAGTGAAAAGGACAGGGGTAAGCAGCCCCAGCATTTT.

This clonotype was counted between two and nine times. The gene calls are TRBV11-3 and TRBJ1-2; no clear D gene. There are 15 residues in the CDR3. CDR1 SGHNT and CDR2 YENEEA come from the germline V gene. V was cut by 5 bases and J by 6 bases, with 19 bases left in between. The CDR3 loop reads CASSLRPTREDGYTF. The CDR3 coding sequence is TGTGCCAGCAGCCTAAGACCCACAAGGGAGGATGGCTACACCTTC.

Concerning this clonotype itself: An end of the junction does not agree with germline; a read error may underlie this. This sequence joins TRBV6-6 and TRBJ1-1; the D is unclear. The CDR3 has 12 residues. The V gene's germline CDR1 is MNHNY and CDR2 SVGAGI (reference sequence). Here the CDR3 DNA reads TGTGCCGGCAGTTACCCAGCCACTGAAGCTTTCTTT. Translated, it gives CAGSYPATEAFF.

The V and J genes are TRBV7-9 and TRBJ1-4; 7 nucleotides align to TRBD1. Trimming took 5 bases from V and 2 from J; bases not matched to a gene: 5. CDR1 and CDR2 (germline): SEHNR, FQNEAQ (reference sequence). The CDR3 contains 15 residues. CDR3 nucleotides: TGTGCCAGCAGCACCGACAGGGCGACTAATGAAAAACTGTTTTTT. It yields the protein CASSTDRATNEKLFF.

This chain uses TRBV15 with TRBJ2-7, with D hard to call. Germline CDR1 is LNHNV and CDR2 is YYDKDF (reference sequence). CDR3 length: 15 amino acids. Trimming took 3 bases from V and 0 from J, leaving 12 bases between them. For the CDR3, the DNA is TGTGCCACCAGCAGTTCCCTACAAAGCTCCTACGAGCAGTACTTC. This codes for CATSSSLQSSYEQYF.

The V and J genes are TRBV27 and TRBJ2-3; D is uncertain. V lost 4 bases to trimming and J lost 8 bases, with 19 bases between them. The CDR3 has 15 amino acids. The germline V gene has CDR1 MNHEY and CDR2 SMNVEV (reference sequence). In DNA, the CDR3 is TGTGCCAGCAGTTGGCGGCCAAGCGCGGTGGGTACGCAGTATTTT. This encodes CASSWRPSAVGTQYF.

J is TRBJ1-2 and V is TRBV12-3 or TRBV12-4, with D tentatively TRBD1 (5 bases). The CDR3 spans 13 residues. Trimming removed 7 bases from V and 8 bases from J, with 17 bases in between. The CDR3 loop reads CASTISSGGGYTF. The CDR3 DNA reads as TGTGCCAGCACCATCAGTTCTGGGGGAGGCTACACCTTC.

The chain uses TRBV12-3 or TRBV12-4 and TRBJ2-7; the match to TRBD2 covers 14 bases. J gave up 4 bases and V 5 bases, and 7 bases lay outside the gene matches. The CDR3 spans 16 residues. The chain's CDR3 is CASSIIRTSGRYEQYF. CDR3 coding DNA: TGTGCCAGCAGTATAATCCGGACTAGCGGGAGGTACGAGCAGTACTTC.

The CDR3 nucleotides read TGTGCCAGCAGTGAAGGGACAGGCCGGTCCTACAATGAGCAGTTCTTC. It codes for CASSEGTGRSYNEQFF. This chain links TRBV2 with TRBJ2-1; 7 bases map to TRBD1. The CDR3 extends over 16 amino acids. With 1 base clipped from V and 1 base from J, the junction kept 4 bases outside the gene matches. Per the germline V gene, CDR1 is SNHLY and CDR2 is FYNNEI.

This chain connects TRBV20-1 to TRBJ1-2, with 9 positions matching TRBD1. Germline CDR1 DFQATT, CDR2 SNEGSKA (reference sequence). V trimming: 5 bases; J trimming: 0 bases; junction bases outside the gene matches: 10. The CDR3 contains 16 residues. CDR3 protein: CSAGTGIMKANYGYTF. In nucleotides, the CDR3 is TGCAGTGCTGGGACAGGGATTATGAAGGCTAACTATGGCTACACCTTC.

The chain employs TRBV20-1 and TRBJ1-2; D is possibly TRBD1 (5 bases). The germline V gene encodes CDR1 DFQATT and CDR2 SNEGSKA (reference sequence). There are 12 residues in the CDR3. Trimming stripped 2 bases from V and 7 bases from J, with 11 bases between. CDR3 sequence: CSARQGTGGYTF. Written as DNA, the CDR3 is TGCAGTGCTAGACAGGGAACAGGTGGCTACACCTTC.

This clonotype was seen more than once but under ten times. This chain connects TRBV20-1 to TRBJ1-4; maybe TRBD1 (6 bases). V shed 3 bases and J shed 12 bases, with 11 bases lying between them. This CDR3 is built from 11 residues. Germline CDR1 reads DFQATT; CDR2 reads SNEGSKA (reference sequence). The CDR3 region has the DNA TGCAGTGCTAGTCACAGGGAAGAACTGTTTTTT. Translated: CSASHREELFF.

This chain links TRBV6-5 with TRBJ2-7; 8 positions agree with TRBD2. Germline loops: CDR1 MNHEY, CDR2 SVGAGI. The CDR3 length is 15 residues. J lost 1 base, V lost 6 bases, and 8 bases had no gene match. The CDR3 reads CASSPAGVESYEQYF. CDR3 in DNA: TGTGCCAGCAGCCCAGCGGGAGTAGAGTCCTACGAGCAGTACTTC.

This clonotype was detected a few times. The chain links TRBV4-3 to TRBJ2-7; weak D call: TRBD1 (6 bases). The CDR3 loop spans 14 amino acids. Germline-derived CDR1 and CDR2 are LGHNA and YSLEER. Between the trimmed V and J ends, which lost 4 bases and 1 base, there was a span of 11 bases. In DNA, the CDR3 is TGCGCCAGCAGCCCGGGACATACTTCCTACGAGCAGTACTTC. Translated: CASSPGHTSYEQYF.

The table lists this clonotype with a few counts. The chain joins TRBV6-2 or TRBV6-3 to TRBJ2-4; 10 bases align to TRBD2. The J call could be wrong; TRBJ2-7 is a better fit for the DNA end. The CDR3 length is 16 residues. The V gene's germline CDR1 is MNHEY and CDR2 SVGEGT. Here the CDR3 reads CASSDPSSGSLDEQYF. The CDR3 coding sequence is TGTGCCAGCAGTGACCCTTCTAGCGGGAGTCTTGACGAGCAGTACTTC.

Turning to this clonotype: The junction departs from germline at one end; a sequencing error may be responsible. The chain links TRBV5-4 to TRBJ2-1, with TRBD2 matching 7 bases. The germline V gene encodes CDR1 SGHNT and CDR2 YYREEE (reference sequence). The length of the CDR3 is 17 residues. The CDR3 nucleotides are TGTGCCAGCAGCTTTGGTGGGAGGGCGAGCTCCTACAATAAGCAGTTCTTC. As protein: CASSFGGRASSYNKQFF.

This chain uses TRBV29-1 with TRBJ2-6, with D possibly being TRBD1 (6 bases). This CDR3 comprises 16 residues. V was pared by 6 bases and J by 0 bases, with 15 bases between. Germline CDR1 and CDR2: SQVTM and ANQGSEA. The CDR3 nucleotides read TGCAGCGTCGCCCGGGACACAGACTCTGGGGCCAACGTCCTGACTTTC. It specifies CSVARDTDSGANVLTF. Variable domain in full (rest from reference TRBV29-1 and TRBJ2-6): SAVISQKPSRDICQRGTSLTIQCQVDSQVTMMFWYRQQPGQSLTLIATANQGSEATYESGFVIDKFPISRPNLTFSTLTVSNMSPEDSSIYLCSVARDTDSGANVLTFGAGSRLTVL.

The chain has TRBV14 and TRBJ2-7, with D uncertain. Trimming took 0 bases from V and 2 from J, leaving 11 bases between them. Looked up from germline, CDR1 is SGHDN and CDR2 is FVKESK. CDR3 length: 15 residues. The CDR3 DNA is TGTGCCAGCAGCCAAGAGACTGTCTGGGCCTACGAGCAGTACTTC. Residues: CASSQETVWAYEQYF.

The V and J genes are TRBV4-2 and TRBJ1-4; no clear D gene. This CDR3 has 13 residues. V was shortened by 2 bases and J by 8 bases, with 9 bases between the two germline ends. From germline, CDR1 is LGHNA and CDR2 YNFKEQ. The CDR3 sequence is CASSQPTTEKLFF. CDR3 sequence (DNA): TGTGCCAGCAGCCAACCAACCACCGAAAAACTGTTTTTT.

The CDR3 reads CASSPRGDGLNTEAFF. The CDR3 DNA sequence: TGTGCCAGCAGCCCCAGGGGGGACGGCCTGAACACTGAAGCTTTCTTT. The chain carries TRBV7-3 and TRBJ1-1; 7 positions agree with TRBD1. J gave up 0 bases and V 5 bases, and 9 bases lay outside the gene matches. CDR3 length equals 16 residues. Germline-derived CDR1 and CDR2 are SGHTA and FQGTGA.